These 26 T cell receptor beta chains share one sample of origin, sequenced in a study of PD-L1 blockade in urothelial cancer (dated by TCRdb to the late 2010s). Library preparation was by the immunoSEQ multiplex PCR assay. Held by TCRdb, this immuneACCESS table contains in-frame sequences only and omits some clones. Under half of the omission traces to an unresolved V gene where checked; the cause of the rest is unknown. The sample table lists around 80,000 clones, 75% to 95% of them with a count of one. The ten top clones hold about 0.94% of the sample. Taken with the paper, the label for time point translates to: peripheral blood 6 weeks after treatment start. The sample consisted of PBMCs, taken around atezolizumab (anti-PD-L1) treatment. The receptors stem from a woman older than 75 with urothelial cancer.

On this clone: Because the CDR3's place on the DNA is in doubt, the DNA is left out and the CDR3 is given as listed by TCRdb. The V gene is TRBV6-6, the J gene TRBJ1-2. The CDR3 is 15 residues long, ends included. Per the germline V gene, CDR1 is MNHNY and CDR2 is SVGAGI (reference sequence). The CDR3 loop is CASSSSGIKVGGYTF.

V and J are TRBV6-4 and TRBJ2-2; maybe TRBD1 (5 bases). Deletions cut 2 bases from V and 7 bases from J, with 14 bases between. The length of the CDR3 is 15 residues. CDR1 is MRHNA, CDR2 SNTAGT, per germline. The DNA of the CDR3 is TGTGCCAGCAGTGACGGGCAGGGCGGAGTCGGGGAGCTGTTTTTT. Protein sequence: CASSDGQGGVGELFF.

This clone is a singleton in its sample. The chain links TRBV5-6 to TRBJ1-1, with TRBD1 identical over 9 bases. V was clipped by 4 bases and J by 4 bases; unmatched bases: 8. Germline lookup yields CDR1 SGHDT and CDR2 YYEEEE. The CDR3 is 15 residues long. The CDR3: CASSLSQGAVTEAFF. The CDR3 DNA follows: TGTGCCAGCAGCCTTTCACAGGGGGCGGTCACTGAAGCTTTCTTT.

The chain carries TRBV5-1 and TRBJ2-1; 13 bases map to TRBD2. CDR1 and CDR2 from the germline V gene are SGHRS and YFSETQ. This CDR3 has 15 amino acids. With 3 bases clipped from V and 5 bases from J, the junction kept 2 bases outside the gene matches. The CDR3 DNA follows: TGCGCCAGCAGCTATGGACTAGCGGGGGACAATGAGCAGTTCTTC. Its translation is CASSYGLAGDNEQFF.

This chain joins TRBV7-7 and TRBJ1-1; a weak D match, TRBD1 (6 bases). CDR1 SSHAT and CDR2 FNYEAQ come from the germline V gene (reference sequence). The CDR3 contains 13 residues. V was clipped by 5 bases and J by 1 base, with 8 bases between them. The chain's CDR3 is CASSRQENTEAFF. The CDR3 coding sequence is TGTGCCAGCAGCCGACAGGAGAACACTGAAGCTTTCTTT.

The V call is TRBV2, the J call TRBJ1-5, with D tentatively TRBD1 (5 bases). The ends were cut back, 6 bases at V and 0 bases at J, with 12 bases in the middle. The CDR3 length is 15 residues. Per the germline V gene, CDR1 is SNHLY and CDR2 is FYNNEI. The CDR3 sequence is CASRVSTGSNQPQHF. The DNA of the CDR3 is TGTGCCAGCAGGGTCTCAACAGGTAGCAATCAGCCCCAGCATTTT.

V usage is TRBV4-2 and J usage is TRBJ2-1, with 9 positions matching TRBD2. V was pared by 4 bases and J by 5 bases, with 18 bases of the junction left unmatched. Germline CDR1 LGHNA, CDR2 YNFKEQ. This CDR3 region has 19 residues. This chain's CDR3 is CASSRQYLGSGREDNEQFF. In DNA form, the CDR3 reads TGTGCCAGCAGCCGACAATACCTGGGTAGCGGGAGAGAGGACAATGAGCAGTTCTTC.

The chain recombines TRBV5-1 with TRBJ2-7; TRBD1 matches at 9 bases. V shed 1 base, J shed 5 bases, and the junction held 10 bases outside the gene matches. Germline V lookup: CDR1 SGHRS, CDR2 YFSETQ. The CDR3 is 16 residues long. DNA for the CDR3: TGCGCCAGCAGCTTGACTTCCGGGACAGGGTACGACGAGCAGTACTTC. Its protein is CASSLTSGTGYDEQYF.

This rearrangement joins TRBV2 to TRBJ1-5; a weak D match, TRBD1 (5 bases). CDR3 size: 14 residues. Germline V gene data show CDR1 as SNHLY and CDR2 as FYNNEI. V was trimmed by 7 bases and J by 1 base, leaving 11 bases between them. The CDR3 spells CASTGQGSNQPQHF. The CDR3, as DNA: TGTGCCAGCACGGGCCAGGGCAGCAATCAGCCCCAGCATTTT.

The V gene is TRBV19, the J gene TRBJ1-1, with D possibly matching TRBD1 (6 bases). Per the germline V gene, CDR1 is LNHDA and CDR2 is SQIVND (reference sequence). The CDR3 has 15 residues. V lost 7 bases to trimming and J lost 0 bases, with 15 bases between them. In nucleotides, the CDR3 is TGTGCCAGTAAGGGGGAGACAGTAGTGAACACTGAAGCTTTCTTT. This encodes CASKGETVVNTEAFF.

This clone has a single count. This chain joins TRBV7-2 and TRBJ1-3; the D is unclear. Germline values: CDR1 SGHTA, CDR2 FQGNSA. This CDR3 has 13 residues. Trimming took 5 bases from V and 4 from J, leaving 9 bases between them. The CDR3 reads CASSPGEGNTIYF. CDR3 DNA: TGTGCCAGCAGCCCCGGAGAGGGAAACACCATATATTTT.

The rearrangement uses TRBV15 and TRBJ1-1; 7 bases agree with TRBD1. This CDR3 comprises 14 residues. Germline V gene sequence: CDR1 LNHNV, CDR2 YYDKDF (reference sequence). V was clipped by 5 bases and J by 1 base; unmatched bases: 4. The chain's CDR3 is CATSLGQANTEAFF. CDR3 coding DNA: TGTGCCACCAGCTTAGGACAGGCGAACACTGAAGCTTTCTTT.

The chain is built from TRBV9 and TRBJ1-1; 8 nucleotides match TRBD1. In germline, CDR1 is SGDLS, CDR2 YYNGEE. Trimming at V came to 3 bases and at J to 4 bases, leaving 2 bases not matched to a gene. CDR3 length: 13 amino acids. In DNA form, the CDR3 reads TGTGCCAGCAGCGCCACAGGGGGCACTGAAGCTTTCTTT. It codes for CASSATGGTEAFF.

The rearrangement joins TRBV10-1 to TRBJ2-7; D is perhaps TRBD2 (6 bases). Looked up from germline, CDR1 is WNHNN and CDR2 is SYGVQD (reference sequence). Trimming pared 4 bases from V and 0 bases from J, leaving 10 bases between. The CDR3 is made up of 14 amino acids. The CDR3 coding sequence is TGCGCCAGCAGTGGCGGGACCTCCTCCTACGAGCAGTACTTC. It yields the protein CASSGGTSSYEQYF.

This chain joins TRBV2 and TRBJ2-4, with TRBD2 matching over 10 bases. The ends lost 1 base at V and 15 bases at J; junction bases unmatched: 6. This CDR3 comprises 13 residues. CDR1 is SNHLY and CDR2 is FYNNEI in the germline V gene. The CDR3 spells CASSEGEASGRYF. Written as DNA, the CDR3 is TGTGCCAGCAGTGAAGGGGAGGCTAGCGGGAGGTACTTC.

The chain uses TRBV5-1 and TRBJ2-7; TRBD2 matches 13 bases. CDR1 is SGHRS, CDR2 YFSETQ, per germline. Trimming removed 4 bases from V and 7 bases from J; junction bases left unmatched: 5. The CDR3 length is 14 residues. CDR3 residues: CASSGLAGAQEQYF. The CDR3 region has the DNA TGCGCCAGCAGCGGACTAGCGGGAGCTCAAGAGCAGTACTTC.

The V call is TRBV19, the J call TRBJ1-1; weak D call: TRBD1 (6 bases). This CDR3 has 16 amino acids. Trimming removed 0 bases from V and 1 base from J, with 12 bases in between. The V gene's germline CDR1 is LNHDA and CDR2 SQIVND (reference sequence). The CDR3 is CASSIDQNRENTEAFF. CDR3 bases: TGTGCCAGTAGTATAGATCAAAACAGGGAGAACACTGAAGCTTTCTTT.

The chain combines TRBV2 with TRBJ2-3; 9 nucleotides agree with TRBD1. Germline V gene data show CDR1 as SNHLY and CDR2 as FYNNEI. The CDR3 runs 13 residues. V lost 10 bases, J lost 5 bases, and 7 bases stayed unmatched. CDR3 in DNA: TGTGCCATCCGGACAGGGGAAGTAGATACGCAGTATTTT. Translated, it gives CAIRTGEVDTQYF.

V usage is TRBV18 and J usage is TRBJ1-3; 9 bases map to TRBD1. With V trimmed by 0 bases and J by 13 bases, 7 bases remained unmatched. Germline assignment: CDR1 KGHSH and CDR2 LQKENI. The CDR3 totals 14 residues. DNA for the CDR3: TGTGCCAGCTCACCACCGGGACAGGGACAATCAATATATTTT. Its protein product is CASSPPGQGQSIYF.

The genes are TRBV19 and TRBJ1-5; 9 nucleotides line up with TRBD1. CDR3 length: 15 residues. The J segment lost 3 bases and the V segment lost 6 bases, leaving 6 bases of the junction unmatched. CDR1 and CDR2 (germline): LNHDA, SQIVND (reference sequence). CDR3 in amino acids: CASRPGQGYNQPQHF. CDR3 DNA: TGTGCCAGTAGACCGGGACAGGGATACAATCAGCCCCAGCATTTT.

The chain carries TRBV6-6 and TRBJ1-2; tentative D call: TRBD1 (6 bases). Germline CDR1 MNHNY, CDR2 SVGAGI (reference sequence). Trimming left V 2 bases short and J 8 bases short, with 15 bases between. The CDR3 consists of 14 residues. CDR3: CASSYREAGEGYTF. The CDR3 region has the DNA TGTGCCAGCAGTTACCGGGAAGCAGGGGAAGGCTACACCTTC.

The V gene is TRBV11-2, the J gene TRBJ2-1; no clear D gene. This CDR3 has 13 residues. CDR1 and CDR2 from the germline V gene are SGHAT and FQNNGV. V was trimmed by 5 bases and J by 7 bases, leaving 12 bases between them. CDR3 nucleotides: TGTGCCAGCAGCCAACTTTTCTTGAATGAGCAGTTCTTC. Translating it yields CASSQLFLNEQFF. Drawing the rest from reference TRBV11-2 and TRBJ2-1, the complete variable domain is EAGVAQSPRYKIIEKRQSVAFWCNPISGHATLYWYQQILGQGPKLLIQFQNNGVVDDSQLPKDRFSAERLKGVDSTLKIQPAKLEDSAVYLCASSQLFLNEQFFGPGTRLTVL.

The genes are TRBV5-4 and TRBJ2-1, with D tentatively TRBD1 (6 bases). Germline V gene data show CDR1 as SGHNT and CDR2 as YYREEE (reference sequence). The CDR3 length is 13 residues. Trimming left V 4 bases short and J 8 bases short, with 13 bases between. The CDR3 coding sequence is TGTGCCAGCAGCGGAGGAAACAGGGATGAGCAGTTCTTC. Amino acids: CASSGGNRDEQFF.

The V call is TRBV5-4, the J call TRBJ1-1, with a weak D call TRBD1 (5 bases). The CDR3 extends over 17 amino acids. The germline V gene encodes CDR1 SGHNT and CDR2 YYREEE (reference sequence). The germline V and J ends were trimmed by 3 bases and 1 base, with 19 bases remaining between them. CDR3 residues: CASSSGLLSKGNTEAFF. The CDR3 region has the DNA TGTGCCAGCAGCTCGGGACTACTCTCGAAGGGGAACACTGAAGCTTTCTTT.

The chain carries TRBV5-1 and TRBJ1-3; 8 bases agree with TRBD1. The CDR3 has 15 amino acids. V gave up 4 bases and J gave up 0 bases; unmatched junction bases: 3. Germline V gives CDR1 SGHRS, CDR2 YFSETQ. The CDR3 is CASSLDRGSGNTIYF. The CDR3, as DNA: TGCGCCAGCAGCCTTGACAGGGGCTCTGGAAACACCATATATTTT.

The rearrangement links TRBV7-8 to TRBJ1-2; a possible D gene is TRBD1 (6 bases). With 4 bases removed from V and 4 bases from J, the gap between germline ends came to 13 bases. The CDR3 covers 14 residues. Germline CDR1 is SGHVS and CDR2 is FQNEAQ. CDR3 in DNA: TGTGCCAGCAGCTCCTCAGGGGAACCCTATGGCTACACCTTC. Translating it yields CASSSSGEPYGYTF.